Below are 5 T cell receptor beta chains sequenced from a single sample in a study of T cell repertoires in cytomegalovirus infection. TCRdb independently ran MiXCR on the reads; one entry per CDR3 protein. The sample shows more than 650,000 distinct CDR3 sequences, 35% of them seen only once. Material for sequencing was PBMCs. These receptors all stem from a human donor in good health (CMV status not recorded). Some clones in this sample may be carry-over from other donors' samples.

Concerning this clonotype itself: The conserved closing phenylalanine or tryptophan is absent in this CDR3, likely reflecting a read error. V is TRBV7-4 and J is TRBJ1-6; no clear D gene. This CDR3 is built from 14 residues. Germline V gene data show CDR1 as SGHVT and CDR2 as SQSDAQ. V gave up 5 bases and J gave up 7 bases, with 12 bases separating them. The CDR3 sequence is CASSLGYGNSPLHL. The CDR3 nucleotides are TGTGCCAGCAGCCTAGGGTATGGGAATTCACCCCTCCACTTG.

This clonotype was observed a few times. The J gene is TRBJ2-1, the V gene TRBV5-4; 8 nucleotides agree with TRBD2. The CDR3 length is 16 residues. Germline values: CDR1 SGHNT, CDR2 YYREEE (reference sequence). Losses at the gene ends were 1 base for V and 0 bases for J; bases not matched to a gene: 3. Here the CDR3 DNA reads TGTGCCAGCAGCTTGCCAGGGACTAGCTCCTACAATGAGCAGTTCTTC. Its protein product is CASSLPGTSSYNEQFF.

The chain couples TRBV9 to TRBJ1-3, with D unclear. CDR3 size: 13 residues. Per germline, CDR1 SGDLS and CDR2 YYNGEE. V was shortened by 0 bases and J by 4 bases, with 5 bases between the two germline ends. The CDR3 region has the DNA TGTGCCAGCAGCGTAGGGTCCGGAAACACCATATATTTT. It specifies CASSVGSGNTIYF.

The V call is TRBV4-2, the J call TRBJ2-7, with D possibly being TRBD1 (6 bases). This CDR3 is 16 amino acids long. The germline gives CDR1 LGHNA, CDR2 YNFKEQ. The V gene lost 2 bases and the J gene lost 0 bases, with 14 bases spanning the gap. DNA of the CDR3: TGTGCCAGCAGCCAACCAAGACAGGCGCACTCCTACGAGCAGTACTTC. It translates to CASSQPRQAHSYEQYF.

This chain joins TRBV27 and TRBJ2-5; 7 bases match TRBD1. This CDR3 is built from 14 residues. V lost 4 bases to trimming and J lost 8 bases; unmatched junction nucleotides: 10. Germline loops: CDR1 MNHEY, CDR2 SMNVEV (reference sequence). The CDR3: CASSSTGLGVTQYF. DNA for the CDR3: TGTGCCAGCAGTTCGACAGGGCTAGGTGTTACCCAGTACTTC.